The 23 T cell receptor beta chains listed next were all sequenced from one sample in a study of shared clonotypes between healthy human individuals. The repertoire was sequenced with immunoSEQ multiplex PCR; TCRdb's copy has only in-frame clones and lacks some. There are some 2.3 million clones in the sample; more than 85% occur only once, and under 0.45% lies in the top ten. Material: naive CD4+ T cells from PBMCs. Subset here: CD45RA+ positively selected. These receptors were obtained from a man between 18 and 35 years old in good health. Some clones in this sample may be carry-over from other donors' samples.

V usage is TRBV9 and J usage is TRBJ2-1; 11 nucleotides line up with TRBD2. Germline CDR1 is SGDLS and CDR2 is YYNGEE. The junction had 7 bases not matched to a gene; V was cut back by 6 bases and J by 8 bases. The length of the CDR3 is 14 residues. The CDR3: CASTLAGGFHEQFF. For the CDR3, the DNA is TGTGCCAGCACCTTAGCGGGAGGGTTCCATGAGCAGTTCTTC.

This chain connects TRBV14 to TRBJ2-5; TRBD1 agrees at 10 bases. Losses at the gene ends were 5 bases for V and 5 bases for J; bases not matched to a gene: 8. The CDR3 is made up of 15 amino acids. CDR1 and CDR2 from the germline V gene are SGHDN and FVKESK. The CDR3 DNA sequence: TGTGCCAGCAGCGTCCGACAGGGGGCTGGGGAGACCCAGTACTTC. It yields the protein CASSVRQGAGETQYF.

This clone was seen only once. The chain has TRBV6-5 and TRBJ2-1, with 12 positions matching TRBD2. Germline V gives CDR1 MNHEY, CDR2 SVGAGI. The CDR3 contains 14 residues. J lost 14 bases, V lost 6 bases, and 11 bases had no gene match. The chain's CDR3 is CASSRTGLAGREFF. The CDR3 coding sequence is TGTGCCAGCAGCCGGACCGGACTAGCGGGAAGGGAGTTCTTC.

The chain has TRBV28 and TRBJ2-3; 11 nucleotides agree with TRBD2. The V gene end was trimmed by 5 bases and the J gene end by 5 bases; junction bases not matched to a gene: 3. The germline CDR1 and CDR2 sequences are MDHEN and SYDVKM. CDR3 length: 14 amino acids. CDR3 DNA sequence: TGTGCCAGCAGTCGGACTAGCGGGTTAGATACGCAGTATTTT. Translated, it gives CASSRTSGLDTQYF.

This chain joins TRBV30 and TRBJ2-7, with D unclear. Germline V gives CDR1 GTSNPN, CDR2 SVGIG (reference sequence). V dropped 0 bases and J dropped 7 bases, with 13 bases sitting between them. This CDR3 comprises 13 residues. The CDR3 sequence: CAWSVQPLGEQYF. The DNA of the CDR3 is TGTGCCTGGAGTGTACAGCCCCTCGGGGAGCAGTACTTC.

The chain carries TRBV29-1 and TRBJ2-7; the match to TRBD1 covers 7 bases. V lost 7 bases to trimming and J lost 4 bases; unmatched junction nucleotides: 7. CDR1 is SQVTM, CDR2 ANQGSEA, per germline. This CDR3 region has 12 residues. CDR3 DNA: TGCAGCGCTGGACAGGTACGTTACGAGCAGTACTTC. Translated: CSAGQVRYEQYF.

The chain is built from TRBV19 and TRBJ2-3; D gene unclear. The CDR3 has 13 residues. V was cut by 3 bases and J by 1 base, with 5 bases left in between. Germline V gene lookup returns CDR1 LNHDA and CDR2 SQIVND (reference sequence). The CDR3 loop reads CASSIERTDTQYF. The DNA for the CDR3 is TGTGCCAGTAGTATCGAGCGCACAGATACGCAGTATTTT.

V is TRBV5-4 and J is TRBJ2-5, with 8 nucleotides matching TRBD2. CDR3 size: 18 residues. Trimming cost V 0 bases and J 2 bases; bases outside gene matches: 12. Germline V CDR1 and CDR2: SGHNT, YYREEE (reference sequence). In DNA, the CDR3 is TGTGCCAGCAGCTTGGTAGAGGCTAGCGGGTGGAAACAAGAGACCCAGTACTTC. It specifies CASSLVEASGWKQETQYF.

The chain carries TRBV4-3 and TRBJ2-2; 13 nucleotides line up with TRBD2. V shed 0 bases and J 6 bases; nucleotides not matched to a gene: 13. The CDR3 covers 20 residues. The germline CDR1 and CDR2 sequences are LGHNA and YSLEER. CDR3 in DNA: TGCGCCAGCAGCCAAGAGTACGTGGGGACTAGCGGGATTAGGGCCGGGGAGCTGTTTTTT. Protein: CASSQEYVGTSGIRAGELFF.

The chain has TRBV21-1 and TRBJ1-3; the table's D call TRBD1 went unverified against the DNA. TRBV21-1 counts as a pseudogene. The CDR3 runs 16 residues. The CDR3 loop reads CASSKAGAPTGNTIYF. The CDR3 bases are TGTGCCAGCAGCAAAGCGGGGGCCCCCACTGGAAACACCATATATTTT.

This clone was seen more than once but under ten times. V is TRBV5-1 and J is TRBJ1-1; D gene unclear. CDR3 length: 13 amino acids. Trimming cost V 3 bases and J 2 bases, with 8 bases left between them. Germline CDR1 and CDR2: SGHRS and YFSETQ. The CDR3 DNA reads TGCGCCAGCAGCTATCAATTTAACACTGAAGCTTTCTTT. Translated, it gives CASSYQFNTEAFF.

Only one count was recorded for this clone. The rearrangement uses TRBV9 and TRBJ2-1; no reliable D call. Germline V gives CDR1 SGDLS, CDR2 YYNGEE. The ends were cut back, 1 base at V and 2 bases at J, with 10 bases in the middle. This CDR3 spans 15 amino acids. Here the CDR3 reads CASSVSIGTYNEQFF. In DNA form, the CDR3 reads TGTGCCAGCAGCGTATCGATAGGGACCTACAATGAGCAGTTCTTC.

This clone came up once. V usage is TRBV7-8 and J usage is TRBJ2-3; 11 bases are a match to TRBD2. Looked up from germline, CDR1 is SGHVS and CDR2 is FQNEAQ. The CDR3 runs 17 residues. The V and J ends lost 3 bases and 5 bases, in that order; junction bases with no gene match: 10. The DNA of the CDR3 is TGTGCCAGCAGCTTCGGGCAGCTAGCGGGAGGCAAAGATACGCAGTATTTT. This gives the protein CASSFGQLAGGKDTQYF.

This clone was seen just once. This chain uses TRBV9 with TRBJ2-7; 9 bases fit TRBD1. CDR3 length equals 14 residues. CDR1 is SGDLS, CDR2 YYNGEE, per germline. The junction had 5 bases not matched to a gene; V was cut back by 5 bases and J by 2 bases. CDR3 in amino acids: CASSLTGGTYEQYF. The DNA for the CDR3 is TGTGCCAGCAGTCTGACAGGGGGGACCTACGAGCAGTACTTC.

V is TRBV7-3 and J is TRBJ2-5; 10 nucleotides agree with TRBD2. Germline values: CDR1 SGHTA, CDR2 FQGTGA. This CDR3 has 17 residues. With 8 bases clipped from V and 2 bases from J, the junction kept 14 bases outside the gene matches. CDR3 amino acids: CASSMSSGRDRQETQYF. CDR3 in DNA: TGTGCCAGCTCGATGTCGAGCGGGAGGGACCGGCAAGAGACCCAGTACTTC. Combining the CDR3 with reference TRBV7-3 and TRBJ2-5 gives the whole variable domain GAGVSQTPSNKVTEKGKYVELRCDPISGHTALYWYRQSLGQGPEFLIYFQGTGAADDSGLPNDRFFAVRPEGSVSTLKIQRTERGDSAVYLCASSMSSGRDRQETQYFGPGTRLLVL.

This clone was counted a single time. This sequence joins TRBV11-2 and TRBJ2-3; 7 bases match TRBD2. The germline CDR1 and CDR2 sequences are SGHAT and FQNNGV. The CDR3 has 17 residues. Losses at the gene ends were 1 base for V and 0 bases for J; bases not matched to a gene: 7. The CDR3 protein is CASSLVPLAASTDTQYF. The CDR3 region has the DNA TGTGCCAGCAGCTTAGTTCCCCTAGCGGCTAGCACAGATACGCAGTATTTT. The full variable domain, its missing parts supplied by reference TRBV11-2 and TRBJ2-3, is EAGVAQSPRYKIIEKRQSVAFWCNPISGHATLYWYQQILGQGPKLLIQFQNNGVVDDSQLPKDRFSAERLKGVDSTLKIQPAKLEDSAVYLCASSLVPLAASTDTQYFGPGTRLTVL.

This clone was picked up one time. The V gene is TRBV5-4, the J gene TRBJ2-7; D unresolved. This CDR3 has 12 residues. Germline V CDR1 and CDR2: SGHNT, YYREEE (reference sequence). Trimming removed 2 bases from V and 2 bases from J, with 5 bases in between. In nucleotides, the CDR3 is TGTGCCAGCAGCTTTGACACCTACGAGCAGTACTTC. Its protein is CASSFDTYEQYF.

As for this clone: Other nucleotide sequences from this sample produce the same CDR3. This rearrangement joins TRBV11-2 to TRBJ1-3, with D uncertain. This CDR3 contains 13 residues. V dropped 0 bases and J dropped 4 bases, with 4 bases sitting between them. Germline CDR1 is SGHAT and CDR2 is FQNNGV. CDR3 sequence reads: CASSLDPGNTIYF. The CDR3 DNA reads TGTGCCAGCAGCTTAGATCCCGGAAACACCATATATTTT.

The chain joins TRBV5-8 to TRBJ2-1; a possible D gene is TRBD2 (6 bases). This CDR3 is 15 amino acids long. Germline values: CDR1 SGHTS, CDR2 YDEGEE. With 4 bases removed from V and 4 bases from J, the gap between germline ends came to 15 bases. CDR3 in DNA: TGTGCCAGCAGCATACGGACTGCGGGATACAATGAGCAGTTCTTC. Residues: CASSIRTAGYNEQFF.

The table lists this clone with a count of one. The rearrangement uses TRBV5-1 and TRBJ2-3; 7 bases map to TRBD1. The length of the CDR3 is 15 residues. Looked up from germline, CDR1 is SGHRS and CDR2 is YFSETQ. J gave up 2 bases and V 0 bases, and 3 bases lay outside the gene matches. The CDR3 DNA is TGCGCCAGCAGCTTGGAAGGGGGCCCCACAGATACGCAGTATTTT. It codes for CASSLEGGPTDTQYF. The complete variable domain, with remaining parts taken from reference TRBV5-1 and TRBJ2-3, reads KAGVTQTPRYLIKTRGQQVTLSCSPISGHRSVSWYQQTPGQGLQFLFEYFSETQRNKGNFPGRFSGRQFSNSRSEMNVSTLELGDSALYLCASSLEGGPTDTQYFGPGTRLTVL.

The chain uses TRBV2 and TRBJ1-5; TRBD1 aligns across 9 bases. The CDR3 spans 15 residues. Germline V gene lookup returns CDR1 SNHLY and CDR2 FYNNEI. V was clipped by 6 bases and J by 7 bases; unmatched bases: 10. The CDR3 here is CASRGDRAGGQPQHF. The DNA of the CDR3 is TGTGCCAGCAGGGGGGACAGGGCAGGTGGGCAGCCCCAGCATTTT. Full variable domain (rest looked up from reference TRBV2 and TRBJ1-5): EPEVTQTPSHQVTQMGQEVILRCVPISNHLYFYWYRQILGQKVEFLVSFYNNEISEKSEIFDDQFSVERPDGSNFTLKIRSTKLEDSAMYFCASRGDRAGGQPQHFGDGTRLSIL.

CDR3 bases: TGTGCCGTGCTCAGGGTAGCGGGAGACCACAATGAGCAGTTCTTC. Its protein is CAVLRVAGDHNEQFF. This chain joins TRBV6-1 and TRBJ2-1, with 9 bases fitting TRBD2. V lost 11 bases and J lost 5; bases outside the gene matches: 13. Germline CDR1 MNHNS, CDR2 SASEGT. The CDR3 runs to 15 residues.

CDR3 coding DNA: TGTGCCAGCAGCCCTAGGACGACAGGGAACTATGGCTACACCTTC. Residues: CASSPRTTGNYGYTF. This chain connects TRBV9 to TRBJ1-2, with 7 bases aligning to TRBD1. The CDR3 sequence is 15 residues long. The V gene end was trimmed by 4 bases and the J gene end by 2 bases; junction bases not matched to a gene: 8. Germline V gives CDR1 SGDLS, CDR2 YYNGEE.